Below, 10 T cell receptor beta chains from the same sample are listed, as sequenced in a study of T cell repertoires in cytomegalovirus infection. TCRdb reprocessed the reads via MiXCR and lists one record per CDR3 protein. The data contain 450,000 to 550,000 distinct CDR3 sequences, 40% to 50% of them singletons. Antigen specificity for these receptors is unknown. The starting material was cultured PBMCs, obtained from culture after CMV antigen stimulation. These receptors were taken from a human donor in good health (CMV status not recorded). Some clones in this sample may be carry-over from other donors' samples.

The chain is built from TRBV19 and TRBJ2-1, with 7 bases matching TRBD2. V dropped 5 bases and J dropped 0; count of bases not matched to a gene: 7. The germline V gene has CDR1 LNHDA and CDR2 SQIVND (reference sequence). This CDR3 region has 16 residues. CDR3 nucleotides: TGTGCCAGTAGTTCCCAGCGGGGCGCCTCCTACAATGAGCAGTTCTTC. Its protein is CASSSQRGASYNEQFF.

This clonotype appeared a few times. CDR3 amino acids: CASSEEELFF. The CDR3, as DNA: TGTGCCAGCAGCGAAGAGGAGCTGTTTTTT. The chain links TRBV7-9 to TRBJ2-2; D is undetermined. The CDR3 runs 10 residues. In germline, CDR1 is SEHNR, CDR2 FQNEAQ (reference sequence). Trimming took 5 bases from V and 10 from J, leaving 5 bases between them.

The rearrangement joins TRBV7-2 to TRBJ2-5; 7 nucleotides agree with TRBD2. This CDR3 region has 15 residues. The germline CDR1 and CDR2 sequences are SGHTA and FQGNSA. The ends lost 4 bases at V and 7 bases at J; junction bases unmatched: 12. For the CDR3, the DNA is TGTGCCAGCAGCTCCCAATGGGGGGGGGGGGGGACCCAGTACTTC. It encodes CASSSQWGGGGTQYF.

This clonotype was observed a handful of times. The chain couples TRBV27 to TRBJ1-1; a possible D gene is TRBD1 (6 bases). V shed 4 bases and J shed 5 bases, with 11 bases lying between them. Germline V gives CDR1 MNHEY, CDR2 SMNVEV (reference sequence). CDR3 length equals 13 residues. The CDR3 nucleotides read TGTGCCAGCAGTTCCTACAGGGAGACTGAAGCTTTCTTT. It is translated as CASSSYRETEAFF.

This clonotype has more than one count but fewer than ten. The chain is built from TRBV6-1 and TRBJ2-7; D call uncertain. V shed 0 bases and J shed 6 bases, with 15 bases lying between them. This CDR3 spans 15 amino acids. The germline V gene encodes CDR1 MNHNS and CDR2 SASEGT. The CDR3 sequence: CASSEARHHLGEQYF. The CDR3 DNA follows: TGTGCCAGCAGTGAAGCTCGACATCACCTCGGCGAGCAGTACTTC.

V gene TRBV7-9 combines with J gene TRBJ2-7; no clear D. The V gene lost 7 bases and the J gene lost 7 bases, with 20 bases spanning the gap. The CDR3 is 14 amino acids. Germline values: CDR1 SEHNR, CDR2 FQNEAQ (reference sequence). The CDR3 protein is CASTDFGMAEEQYF. The CDR3 DNA is TGTGCCAGCACCGACTTTGGGATGGCTGAAGAGCAGTACTTC.

V usage is TRBV3-1 and J usage is TRBJ1-1, with TRBD1 as a possible D gene (6 bases). The germline V gene has CDR1 LGHDT and CDR2 YNNKEL (reference sequence). V gave up 4 bases and J gave up 2 bases, with 14 bases separating them. The CDR3 length is 15 residues. The CDR3 nucleotides read TGTGCCAGCAGCCGCAACGGACAGCCTAACACTGAAGCTTTCTTT. It encodes CASSRNGQPNTEAFF.

CDR3 residues: CAISEGQGASNYGYTF. CDR3 DNA sequence: TGTGCCATCAGTGAGGGACAGGGGGCGAGTAACTATGGCTACACCTTC. V is TRBV10-3 and J is TRBJ1-2; TRBD1 matches at 11 bases. Per the germline V gene, CDR1 is ENHRY and CDR2 is SYGVKD. J was trimmed by 1 base and V by 2 bases; bases with no gene match: 3. CDR3 length: 16 amino acids.

Note on this clonotype: An end of the junction does not agree with germline; a read error may underlie this. V is TRBV7-2 and J is TRBJ2-3; D is perhaps TRBD2 (6 bases). Germline V gene sequence: CDR1 SGHTA, CDR2 FQGNSA. The CDR3 is made up of 15 amino acids. The CDR3 protein is CASSLSGYRPDTQDF. Written as DNA, the CDR3 is TGTGCCAGCAGCTTGAGCGGGTACCGCCCAGATACGCAGGATTTT.

In its sample, this clonotype was seen a few times. The chain is built from TRBV7-2 and TRBJ2-3; no clear D. The V gene lost 0 bases and the J gene lost 8 bases, with 9 bases spanning the gap. Germline V CDR1 and CDR2: SGHTA, FQGNSA. This CDR3 contains 13 residues. This CDR3 reads CASSLAPIRTQYF. The CDR3 coding sequence is TGTGCCAGCAGCTTAGCGCCTATCCGTACGCAGTATTTT. The full variable domain, rest sourced from reference TRBV7-2 and TRBJ2-3, is GAGVSQSPSNKVTEKGKDVELRCDPISGHTALYWYRQSLGQGLEFLIYFQGNSAPDKSGLPSDRFSAERTGGSVSTLTIQRTQQEDSAVYLCASSLAPIRTQYFGPGTRLTVL.